This T cell receptor beta chain was captured by sequencing in a study of blood T cell repertoires in COVID-19. On this clone itself: At one end, the junction sequence differs from germline, possibly due to a read error.

The method was immunoSEQ multiplex PCR; TCRdb's version includes in-frame clones alone and lacks a portion of them. The sample records around 280,000 clones, roughly 86% being singletons. The CDR3 contains 13 residues. Germline CDR1 is LGHNA and CDR2 is YSLEER. The rearrangement joins TRBV4-3 to TRBJ2-1, with D maybe TRBD2 (6 bases). Source material: peripheral blood. This receptor was identified in a woman under 40 who had recovered from COVID-19. CDR3 loop: CASSQDEGTEKFF. In DNA form, the CDR3 reads TGCGCCAGCAGCCAAGATGAAGGGACTGAGAAGTTCTTC.